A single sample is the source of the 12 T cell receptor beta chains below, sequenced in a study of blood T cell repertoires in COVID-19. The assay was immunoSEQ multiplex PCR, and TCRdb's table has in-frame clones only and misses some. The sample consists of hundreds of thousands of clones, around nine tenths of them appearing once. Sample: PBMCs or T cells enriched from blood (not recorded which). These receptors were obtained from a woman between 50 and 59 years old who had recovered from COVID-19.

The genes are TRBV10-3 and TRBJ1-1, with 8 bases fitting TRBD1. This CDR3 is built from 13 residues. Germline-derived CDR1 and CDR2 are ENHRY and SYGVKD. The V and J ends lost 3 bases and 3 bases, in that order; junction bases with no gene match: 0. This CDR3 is CAISEQGDTEAFF. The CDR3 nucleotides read TGTGCCATCAGTGAACAGGGGGACACTGAAGCTTTCTTT.

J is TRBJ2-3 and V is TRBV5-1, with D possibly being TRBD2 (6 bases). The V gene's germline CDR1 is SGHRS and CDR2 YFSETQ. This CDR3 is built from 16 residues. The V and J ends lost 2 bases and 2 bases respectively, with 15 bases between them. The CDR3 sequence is CASSFTFGGTTDTQYF. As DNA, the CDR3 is TGCGCCAGCAGCTTTACCTTTGGGGGGACCACAGATACGCAGTATTTT.

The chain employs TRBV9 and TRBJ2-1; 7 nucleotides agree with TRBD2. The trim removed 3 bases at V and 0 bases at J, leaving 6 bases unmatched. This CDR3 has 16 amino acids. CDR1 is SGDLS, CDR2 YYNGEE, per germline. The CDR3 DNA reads TGTGCCAGCAGCGCCCGACTAGCCGGCTCCTACAATGAGCAGTTCTTC. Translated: CASSARLAGSYNEQFF.

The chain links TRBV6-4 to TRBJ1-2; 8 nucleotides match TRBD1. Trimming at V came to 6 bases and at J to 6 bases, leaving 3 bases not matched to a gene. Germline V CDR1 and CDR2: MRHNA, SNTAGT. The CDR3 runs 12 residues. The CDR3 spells CASRDRGHGYTF. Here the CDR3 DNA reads TGTGCCAGCAGAGACAGGGGTCATGGCTACACCTTC.

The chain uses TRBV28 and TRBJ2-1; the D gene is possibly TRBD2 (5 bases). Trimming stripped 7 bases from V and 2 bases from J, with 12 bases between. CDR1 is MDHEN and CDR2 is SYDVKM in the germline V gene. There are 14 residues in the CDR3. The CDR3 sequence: CASTLPGTYNEQFF. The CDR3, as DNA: TGTGCCAGCACCCTACCCGGGACCTACAATGAGCAGTTCTTC.

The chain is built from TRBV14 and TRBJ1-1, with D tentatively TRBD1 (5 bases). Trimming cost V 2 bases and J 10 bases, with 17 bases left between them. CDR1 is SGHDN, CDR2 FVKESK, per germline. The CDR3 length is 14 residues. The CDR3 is CASSQLQSGGSAFF. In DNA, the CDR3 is TGTGCCAGCAGCCAACTCCAATCGGGGGGGTCAGCTTTCTTT.

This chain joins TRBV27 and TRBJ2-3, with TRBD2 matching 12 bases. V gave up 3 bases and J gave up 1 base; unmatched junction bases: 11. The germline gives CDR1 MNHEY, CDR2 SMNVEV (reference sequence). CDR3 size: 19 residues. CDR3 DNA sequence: TGTGCCAGCAGTTTTGCTAGCGGGAGGGCGATAGATGGCACAGATACGCAGTATTTT. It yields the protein CASSFASGRAIDGTDTQYF.

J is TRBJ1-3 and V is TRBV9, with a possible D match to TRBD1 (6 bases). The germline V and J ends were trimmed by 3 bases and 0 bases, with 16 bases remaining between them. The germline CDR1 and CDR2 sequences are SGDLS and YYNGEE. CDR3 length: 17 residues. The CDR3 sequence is CASSAETGSHSGNTIYF. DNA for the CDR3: TGTGCCAGCAGCGCAGAAACAGGGTCCCACTCTGGAAACACCATATATTTT.

CDR3 loop: CASSIRDRGFTDTQYF. The CDR3 nucleotides are TGTGCCAGCAGCATCCGGGACAGGGGGTTCACAGATACGCAGTATTTT. The chain is built from TRBV21-1 and TRBJ2-3; TRBD1 is taken as the D call from the table, unchecked against the DNA. TRBV21-1 is reported as a pseudogene. The CDR3 contains 16 residues.

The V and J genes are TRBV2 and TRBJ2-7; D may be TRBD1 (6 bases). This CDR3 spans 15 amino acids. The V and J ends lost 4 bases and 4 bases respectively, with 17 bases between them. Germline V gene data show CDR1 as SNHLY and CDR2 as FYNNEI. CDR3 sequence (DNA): TGTGCCAGCAGTGCCTATCCAGGGGTTGGGTACGAGCAGTACTTC. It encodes CASSAYPGVGYEQYF.

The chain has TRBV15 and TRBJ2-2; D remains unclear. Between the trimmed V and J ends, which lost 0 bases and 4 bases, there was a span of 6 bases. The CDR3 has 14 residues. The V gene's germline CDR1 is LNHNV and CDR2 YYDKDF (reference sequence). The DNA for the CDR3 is TGTGCCACCAGCAGAGAACCTACCACCGGGGAGCTGTTTTTT. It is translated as CATSREPTTGELFF.

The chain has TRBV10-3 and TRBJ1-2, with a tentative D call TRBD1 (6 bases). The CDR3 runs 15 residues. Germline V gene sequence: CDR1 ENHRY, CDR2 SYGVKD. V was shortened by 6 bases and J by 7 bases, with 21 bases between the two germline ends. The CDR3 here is CAIRSGRTVSGGYTF. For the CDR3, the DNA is TGTGCCATCAGGTCGGGACGGACAGTTTCGGGTGGCTACACCTTC.